This TCR beta chain was captured by sequencing in a study of T cells after yellow fever vaccination. Background on the study: Some fractions had low cell numbers, and these were prepared with SMART-Seq v4 Ultra Low Input.

TCRdb itself ran the 5' RACE reads through MiXCR, one entry per CDR3 protein. The sample includes more than 300,000 distinct CDR3 sequences, 3.5% to 4.5% of them seen just once. CDR1 is SGHRS, CDR2 YFSETQ, per germline. A total of 16 residues make up the CDR3, ends included. This clonotype was detected many times. The limits of the CDR3 on the DNA are not certain, so only TCRdb's listed CDR3 is given. The clonotype originates from a man aged 18 to 35 who received the YFV17D yellow fever vaccine. The chain has TRBV5-1 and TRBJ2-7; no check of the table's D call, TRBD1, against the DNA was made. The sequencing here drew on PBMCs, taken 15 days after the yellow fever booster vaccination. The CDR3 region is CASSLTFGQGAREQYF.